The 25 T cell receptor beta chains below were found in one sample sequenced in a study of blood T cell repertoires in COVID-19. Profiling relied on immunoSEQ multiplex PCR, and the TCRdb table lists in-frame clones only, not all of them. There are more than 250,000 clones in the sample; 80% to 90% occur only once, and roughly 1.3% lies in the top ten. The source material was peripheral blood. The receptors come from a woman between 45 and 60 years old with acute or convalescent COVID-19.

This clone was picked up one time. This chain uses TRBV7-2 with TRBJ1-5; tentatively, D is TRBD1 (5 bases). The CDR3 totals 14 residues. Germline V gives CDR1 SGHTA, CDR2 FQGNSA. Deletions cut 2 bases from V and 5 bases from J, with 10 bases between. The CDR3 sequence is CASSLTWGDQPQHF. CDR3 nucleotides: TGTGCCAGCAGCTTAACGTGGGGGGATCAGCCCCAGCATTTT.

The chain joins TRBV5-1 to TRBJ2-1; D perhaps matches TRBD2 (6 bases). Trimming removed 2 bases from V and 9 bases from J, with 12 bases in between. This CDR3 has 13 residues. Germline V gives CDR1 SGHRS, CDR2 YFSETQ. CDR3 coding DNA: TGCGCCAGCAGCTTCTCGGGAGCGGGTGAGCAGTTCTTC. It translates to CASSFSGAGEQFF.

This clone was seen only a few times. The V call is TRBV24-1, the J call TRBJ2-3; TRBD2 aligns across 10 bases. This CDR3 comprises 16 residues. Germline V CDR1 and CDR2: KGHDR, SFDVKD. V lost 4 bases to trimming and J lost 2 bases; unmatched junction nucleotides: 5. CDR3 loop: CATSEVAGGPTDTQYF. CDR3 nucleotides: TGTGCCACCAGTGAGGTAGCGGGAGGACCCACAGATACGCAGTATTTT.

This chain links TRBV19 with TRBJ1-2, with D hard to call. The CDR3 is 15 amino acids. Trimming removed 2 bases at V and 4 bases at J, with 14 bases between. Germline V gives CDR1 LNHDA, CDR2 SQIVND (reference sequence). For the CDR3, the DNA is TGTGCCAGTAGTATACTCGCCAGTCCCTTCTATGGCTACACCTTC. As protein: CASSILASPFYGYTF.

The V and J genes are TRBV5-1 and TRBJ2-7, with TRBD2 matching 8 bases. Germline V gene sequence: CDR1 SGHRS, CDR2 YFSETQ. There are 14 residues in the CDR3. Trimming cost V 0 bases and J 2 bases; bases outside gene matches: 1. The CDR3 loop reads CASSLGAGAYEQYF. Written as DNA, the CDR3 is TGCGCCAGCAGCTTGGGAGCGGGAGCCTACGAGCAGTACTTC.

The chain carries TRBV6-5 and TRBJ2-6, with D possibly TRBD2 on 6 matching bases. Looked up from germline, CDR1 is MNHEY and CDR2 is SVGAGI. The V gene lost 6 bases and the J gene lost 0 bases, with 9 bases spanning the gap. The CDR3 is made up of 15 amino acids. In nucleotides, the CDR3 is TGTGCCAGCAGCCCGGGGGTCTCTGGGGCCAACGTCCTGACTTTC. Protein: CASSPGVSGANVLTF.

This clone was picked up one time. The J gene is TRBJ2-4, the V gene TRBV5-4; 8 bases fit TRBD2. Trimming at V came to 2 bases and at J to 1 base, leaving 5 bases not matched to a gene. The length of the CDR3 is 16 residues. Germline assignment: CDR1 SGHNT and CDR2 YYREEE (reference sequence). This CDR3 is CASSFNSGVAKNIQYF. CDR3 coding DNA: TGTGCCAGCAGCTTCAATAGCGGGGTGGCCAAAAACATTCAGTACTTC.

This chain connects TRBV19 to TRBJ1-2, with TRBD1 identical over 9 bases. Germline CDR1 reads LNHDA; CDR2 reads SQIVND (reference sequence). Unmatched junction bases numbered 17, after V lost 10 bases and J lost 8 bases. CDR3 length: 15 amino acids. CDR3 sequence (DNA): TGTGCCACCTCCTTTGGGACAGGGCGGCGAGAAGGCTACACCTTC. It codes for CATSFGTGRREGYTF. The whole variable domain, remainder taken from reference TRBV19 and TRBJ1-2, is DGGITQSPKYLFRKEGQNVTLSCEQNLNHDAMYWYRQDPGQGLRLIYYSQIVNDFQKGDIAEGYSVSREKKESFPLTVTSAQKNPTAFYLCATSFGTGRREGYTFGSGTRLTVV.

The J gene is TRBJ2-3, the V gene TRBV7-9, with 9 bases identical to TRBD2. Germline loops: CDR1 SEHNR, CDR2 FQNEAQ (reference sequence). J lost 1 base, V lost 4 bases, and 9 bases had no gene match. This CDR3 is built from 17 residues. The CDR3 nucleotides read TGTGCCAGCAGCTGGCCGGTGACTAGCGGCCGCACAGATACGCAGTATTTT. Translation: CASSWPVTSGRTDTQYF.

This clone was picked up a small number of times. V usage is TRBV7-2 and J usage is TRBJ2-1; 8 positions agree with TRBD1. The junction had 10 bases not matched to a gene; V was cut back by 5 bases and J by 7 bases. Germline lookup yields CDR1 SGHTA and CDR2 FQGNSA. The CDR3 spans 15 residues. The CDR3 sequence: CASSLVQGAQNEQFF. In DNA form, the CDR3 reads TGTGCCAGCAGCCTAGTTCAGGGGGCGCAGAATGAGCAGTTCTTC.

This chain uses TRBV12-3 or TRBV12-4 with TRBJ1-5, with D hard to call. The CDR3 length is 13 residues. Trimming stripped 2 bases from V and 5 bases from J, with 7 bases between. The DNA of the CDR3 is TGTGCCAGCAGTTTACGCAGTGATCAGCCCCAGCATTTT. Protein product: CASSLRSDQPQHF.

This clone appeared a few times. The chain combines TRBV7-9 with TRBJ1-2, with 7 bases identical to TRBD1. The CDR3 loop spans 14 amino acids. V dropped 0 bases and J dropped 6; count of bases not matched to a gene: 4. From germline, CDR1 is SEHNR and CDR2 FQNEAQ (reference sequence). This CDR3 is CASSLATGWDGYTF. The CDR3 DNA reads TGTGCCAGCAGCTTAGCGACAGGGTGGGATGGCTACACCTTC. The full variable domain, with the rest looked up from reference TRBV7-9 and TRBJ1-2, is DTGVSQNPRHKITKRGQNVTFRCDPISEHNRLYWYRQTLGQGPEFLTYFQNEAQLEKSRLLSDRFSAERPKGSFSTLEIQRTEQGDSAMYLCASSLATGWDGYTFGSGTRLTVV.

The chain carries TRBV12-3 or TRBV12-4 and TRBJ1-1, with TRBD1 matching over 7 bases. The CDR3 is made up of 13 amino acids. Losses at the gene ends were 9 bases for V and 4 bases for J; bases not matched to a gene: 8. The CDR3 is CASRLGGFTEAFF. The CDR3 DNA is TGTGCCAGTCGTCTAGGGGGCTTCACTGAAGCTTTCTTT.

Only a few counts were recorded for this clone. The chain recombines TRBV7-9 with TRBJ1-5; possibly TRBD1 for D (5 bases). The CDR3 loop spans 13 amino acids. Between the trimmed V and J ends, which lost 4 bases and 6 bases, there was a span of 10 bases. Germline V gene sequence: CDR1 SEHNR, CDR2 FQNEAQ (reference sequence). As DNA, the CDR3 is TGTGCCAGCAGCTCCGGGGGAGCTCAGCCCCAGCATTTT. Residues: CASSSGGAQPQHF.

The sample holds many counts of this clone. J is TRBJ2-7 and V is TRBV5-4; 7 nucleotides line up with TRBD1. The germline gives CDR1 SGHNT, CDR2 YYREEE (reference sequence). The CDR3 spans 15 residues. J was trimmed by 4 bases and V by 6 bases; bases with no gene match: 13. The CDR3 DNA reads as TGTGCCAGCACCTCTTGGGCAGGGGGTTCATACGAGCAGTACGTC. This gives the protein CASTSWAGGSYEQYV.

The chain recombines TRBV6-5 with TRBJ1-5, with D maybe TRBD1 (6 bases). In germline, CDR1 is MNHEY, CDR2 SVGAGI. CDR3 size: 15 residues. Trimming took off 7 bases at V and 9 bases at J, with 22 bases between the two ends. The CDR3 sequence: CASNLNRVERMPQHF. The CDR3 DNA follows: TGTGCCAGCAACCTGAACAGGGTGGAAAGAATGCCCCAGCATTTT.

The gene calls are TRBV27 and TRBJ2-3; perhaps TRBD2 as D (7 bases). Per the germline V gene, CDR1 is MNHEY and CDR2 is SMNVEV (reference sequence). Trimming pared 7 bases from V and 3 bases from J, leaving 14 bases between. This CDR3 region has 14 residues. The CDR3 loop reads CASIKGGGTDTQYF. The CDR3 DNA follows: TGTGCCAGCATTAAAGGGGGGGGGACAGATACGCAGTATTTT.

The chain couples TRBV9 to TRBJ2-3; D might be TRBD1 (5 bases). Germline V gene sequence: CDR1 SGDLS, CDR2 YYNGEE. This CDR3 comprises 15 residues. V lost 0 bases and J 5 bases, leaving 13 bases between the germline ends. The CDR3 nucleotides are TGTGCCAGCAGCGTAGGGATTCAGGGTGGAGATACGCAGTATTTT. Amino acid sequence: CASSVGIQGGDTQYF. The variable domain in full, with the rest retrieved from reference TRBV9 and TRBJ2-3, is DSGVTQTPKHLITATGQRVTLRCSPRSGDLSVYWYQQSLDQGLQFLIQYYNGEERAKGNILERFSAQQFPDLHSELNLSSLELGDSALYFCASSVGIQGGDTQYFGPGTRLTVL.

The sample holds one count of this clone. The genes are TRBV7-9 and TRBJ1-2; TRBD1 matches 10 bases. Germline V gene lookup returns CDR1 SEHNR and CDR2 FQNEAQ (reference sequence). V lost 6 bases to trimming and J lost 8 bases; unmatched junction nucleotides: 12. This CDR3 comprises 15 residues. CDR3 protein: CASRPRDRGGEGYTF. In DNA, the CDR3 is TGTGCCAGCAGACCCCGGGACAGGGGCGGAGAAGGCTACACCTTC.

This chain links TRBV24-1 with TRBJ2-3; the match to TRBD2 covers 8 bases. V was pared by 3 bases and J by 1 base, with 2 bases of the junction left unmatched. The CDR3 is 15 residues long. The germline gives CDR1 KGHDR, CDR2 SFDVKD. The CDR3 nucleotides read TGTGCCACCAGTGATCCGGGACTAGGCACAGATACGCAGTATTTT. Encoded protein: CATSDPGLGTDTQYF.

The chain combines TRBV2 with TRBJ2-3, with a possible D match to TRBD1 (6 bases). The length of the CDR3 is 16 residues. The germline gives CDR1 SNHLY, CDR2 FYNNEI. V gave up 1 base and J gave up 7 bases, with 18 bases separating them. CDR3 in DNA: TGTGCCAGCAGTGAAGACAGGGCCTCGTATTCATATACGCAGTATTTT. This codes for CASSEDRASYSYTQYF. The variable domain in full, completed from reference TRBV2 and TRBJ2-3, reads EPEVTQTPSHQVTQMGQEVILRCVPISNHLYFYWYRQILGQKVEFLVSFYNNEISEKSEIFDDQFSVERPDGSNFTLKIRSTKLEDSAMYFCASSEDRASYSYTQYFGPGTRLTVL.

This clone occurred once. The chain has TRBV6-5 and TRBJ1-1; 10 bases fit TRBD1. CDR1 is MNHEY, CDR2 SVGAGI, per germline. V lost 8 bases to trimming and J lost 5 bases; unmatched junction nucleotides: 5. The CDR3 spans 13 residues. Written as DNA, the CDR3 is TGTGCCAGCGGGGACAGGGGAAGAACTGAAGCTTTCTTT. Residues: CASGDRGRTEAFF.

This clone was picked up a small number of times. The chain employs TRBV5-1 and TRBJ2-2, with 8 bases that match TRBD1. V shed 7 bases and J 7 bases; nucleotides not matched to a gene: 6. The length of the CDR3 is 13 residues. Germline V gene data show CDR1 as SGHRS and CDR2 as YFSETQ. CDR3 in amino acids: CASQGARNGELFF. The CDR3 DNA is TGCGCCAGCCAGGGGGCGCGGAACGGGGAGCTGTTTTTT.

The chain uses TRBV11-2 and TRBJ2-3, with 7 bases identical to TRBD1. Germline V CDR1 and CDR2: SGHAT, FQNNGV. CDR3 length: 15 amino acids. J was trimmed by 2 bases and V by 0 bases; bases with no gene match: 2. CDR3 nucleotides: TGTGCCAGCAGCTTAGAGGGACAGCTCACAGATACGCAGTATTTT. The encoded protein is CASSLEGQLTDTQYF.

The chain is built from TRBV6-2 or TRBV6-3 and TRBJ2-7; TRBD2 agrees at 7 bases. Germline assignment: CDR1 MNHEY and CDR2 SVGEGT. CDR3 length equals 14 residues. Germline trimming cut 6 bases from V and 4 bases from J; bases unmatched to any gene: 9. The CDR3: CASSRTSGGYEQYF. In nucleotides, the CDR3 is TGTGCCAGCAGCCGGACTAGTGGGGGGTACGAGCAGTACTTC.